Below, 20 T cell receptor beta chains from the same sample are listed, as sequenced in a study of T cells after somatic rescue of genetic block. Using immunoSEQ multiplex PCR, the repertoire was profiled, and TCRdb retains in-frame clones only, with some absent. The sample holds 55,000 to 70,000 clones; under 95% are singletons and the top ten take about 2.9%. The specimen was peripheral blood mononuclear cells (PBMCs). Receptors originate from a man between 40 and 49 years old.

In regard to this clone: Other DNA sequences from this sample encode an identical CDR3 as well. DNA for the CDR3: TGTGCCAGTAGTACGGGCAATCAGCCCCAGCATTTT. Amino acids: CASSTGNQPQHF. This chain joins TRBV19 and TRBJ1-5; D not resolved. Trimming cost V 4 bases and J 2 bases, with 3 bases left between them. Per germline, CDR1 LNHDA and CDR2 SQIVND (reference sequence). The CDR3 spans 12 residues.

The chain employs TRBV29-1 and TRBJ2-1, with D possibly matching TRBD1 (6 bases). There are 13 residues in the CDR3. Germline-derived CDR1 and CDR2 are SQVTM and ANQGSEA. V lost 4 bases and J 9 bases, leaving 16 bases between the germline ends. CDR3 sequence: CSVAGGQGIEQFF. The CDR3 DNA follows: TGCAGCGTTGCTGGCGGCCAGGGGATTGAGCAGTTCTTC.

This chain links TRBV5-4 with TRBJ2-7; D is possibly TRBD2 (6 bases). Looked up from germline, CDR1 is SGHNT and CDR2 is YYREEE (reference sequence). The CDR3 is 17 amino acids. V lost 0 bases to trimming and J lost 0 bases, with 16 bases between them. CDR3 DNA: TGTGCCAGCAGCTTGGGGGCGGGAAGCCTACACTCCTACGAGCAGTACTTC. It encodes CASSLGAGSLHSYEQYF.

The CDR3 here is CASSPQGVGETQYF. The CDR3 nucleotides are TGTGCCAGCAGCCCACAGGGGGTTGGAGAGACCCAGTACTTC. The chain is built from TRBV5-4 and TRBJ2-5, with 8 bases fitting TRBD1. CDR3 length equals 14 residues. Germline values: CDR1 SGHNT, CDR2 YYREEE (reference sequence). Losses at the gene ends were 4 bases for V and 4 bases for J; bases not matched to a gene: 6.

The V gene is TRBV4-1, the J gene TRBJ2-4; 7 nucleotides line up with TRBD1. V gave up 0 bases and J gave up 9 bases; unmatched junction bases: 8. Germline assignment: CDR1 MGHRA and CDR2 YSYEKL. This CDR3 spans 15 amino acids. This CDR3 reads CASSQETGSEIIQYF. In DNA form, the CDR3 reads TGCGCCAGCAGCCAAGAGACAGGGTCGGAGATCATTCAGTACTTC.

CDR3: CAGGTGRTGELFF. The CDR3 DNA reads TGTGCCGGGGGGACAGGGAGGACCGGGGAGCTGTTTTTT. This chain uses TRBV30 with TRBJ2-2, with TRBD1 identical over 9 bases. With 8 bases clipped from V and 5 bases from J, the junction kept 6 bases outside the gene matches. Germline loops: CDR1 GTSNPN, CDR2 SVGIG (reference sequence). This CDR3 has 13 residues.

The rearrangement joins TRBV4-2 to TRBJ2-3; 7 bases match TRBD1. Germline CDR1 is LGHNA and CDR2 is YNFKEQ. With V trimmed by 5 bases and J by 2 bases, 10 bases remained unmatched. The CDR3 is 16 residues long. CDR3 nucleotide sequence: TGTGCCAGCAGCTTGCACGGGACAGACAACACAGATACGCAGTATTTT. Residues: CASSLHGTDNTDTQYF.

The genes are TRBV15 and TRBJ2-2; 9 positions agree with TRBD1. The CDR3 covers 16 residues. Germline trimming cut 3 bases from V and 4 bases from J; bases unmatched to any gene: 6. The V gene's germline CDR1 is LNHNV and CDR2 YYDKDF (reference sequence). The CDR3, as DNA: TGTGCCACCAGCAGGGGACAGGGTCGGGGCACCGGGGAGCTGTTTTTT. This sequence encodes CATSRGQGRGTGELFF.

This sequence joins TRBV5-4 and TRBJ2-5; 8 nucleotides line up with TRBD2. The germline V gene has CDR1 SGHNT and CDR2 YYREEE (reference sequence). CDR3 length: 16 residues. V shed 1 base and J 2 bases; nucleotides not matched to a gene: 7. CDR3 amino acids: CASSLYGSGAQETQYF. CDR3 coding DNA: TGTGCCAGCAGCTTGTATGGTAGCGGGGCACAAGAGACCCAGTACTTC.

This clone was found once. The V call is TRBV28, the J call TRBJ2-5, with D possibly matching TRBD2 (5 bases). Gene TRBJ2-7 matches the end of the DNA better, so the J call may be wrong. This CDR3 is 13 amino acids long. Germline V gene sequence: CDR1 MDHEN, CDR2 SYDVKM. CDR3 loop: CASSLFEGNEQYF. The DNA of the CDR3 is TGTGCCAGCAGTTTATTCGAGGGTAACGAGCAGTACTTC.

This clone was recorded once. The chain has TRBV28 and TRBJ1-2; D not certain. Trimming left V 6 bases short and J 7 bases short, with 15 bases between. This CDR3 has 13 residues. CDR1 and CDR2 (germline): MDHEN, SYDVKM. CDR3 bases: TGTGCCAGCAGCTCGAAGCCGAGAGGTGGCTACACCTTC. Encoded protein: CASSSKPRGGYTF.

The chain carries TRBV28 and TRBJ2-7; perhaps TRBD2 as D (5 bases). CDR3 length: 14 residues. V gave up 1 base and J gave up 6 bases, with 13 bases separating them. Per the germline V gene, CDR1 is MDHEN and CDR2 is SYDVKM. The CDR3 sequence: CASSLFWLAGEQYF. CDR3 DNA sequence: TGTGCCAGCAGTTTATTCTGGCTAGCAGGCGAGCAGTACTTC.

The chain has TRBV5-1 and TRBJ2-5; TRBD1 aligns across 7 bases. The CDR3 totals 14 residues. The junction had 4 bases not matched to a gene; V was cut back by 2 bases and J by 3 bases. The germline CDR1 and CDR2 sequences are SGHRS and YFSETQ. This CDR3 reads CASSFRDSKETQYF. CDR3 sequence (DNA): TGCGCCAGCAGCTTCCGGGACAGTAAAGAGACCCAGTACTTC.

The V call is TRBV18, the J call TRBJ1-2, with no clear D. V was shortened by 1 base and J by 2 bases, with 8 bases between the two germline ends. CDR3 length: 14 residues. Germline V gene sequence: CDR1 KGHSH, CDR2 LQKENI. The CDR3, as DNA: TGTGCCAGCTCACCACTAGAACAGAACTATGGCTACACCTTC. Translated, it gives CASSPLEQNYGYTF.

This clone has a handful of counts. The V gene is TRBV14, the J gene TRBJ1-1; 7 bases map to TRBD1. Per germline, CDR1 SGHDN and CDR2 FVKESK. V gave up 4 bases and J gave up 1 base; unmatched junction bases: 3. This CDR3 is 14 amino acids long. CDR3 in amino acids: CASSRGQSNTEAFF. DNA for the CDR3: TGTGCCAGCAGCCGGGGACAGTCGAACACTGAAGCTTTCTTT.

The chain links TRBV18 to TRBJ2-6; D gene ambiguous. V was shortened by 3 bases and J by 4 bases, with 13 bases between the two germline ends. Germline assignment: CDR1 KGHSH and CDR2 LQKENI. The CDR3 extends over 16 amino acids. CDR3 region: CASSPSPGAGANVLTF. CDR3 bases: TGTGCCAGCTCACCGTCCCCAGGAGCCGGGGCCAACGTCCTGACTTTC.

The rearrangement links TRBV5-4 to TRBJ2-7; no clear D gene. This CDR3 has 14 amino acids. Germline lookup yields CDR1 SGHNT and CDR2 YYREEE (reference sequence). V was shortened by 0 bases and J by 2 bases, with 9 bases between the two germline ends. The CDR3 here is CASSLGDTPYEQYF. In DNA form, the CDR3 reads TGTGCCAGCAGCTTGGGCGACACACCCTACGAGCAGTACTTC. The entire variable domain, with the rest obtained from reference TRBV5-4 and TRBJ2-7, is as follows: ETGVTQSPTHLIKTRGQQVTLRCSSQSGHNTVSWYQQALGQGPQFIFQYYREEENGRGNFPPRFSGLQFPNYSSELNVNALELDDSALYLCASSLGDTPYEQYFGPGTRLTVT.

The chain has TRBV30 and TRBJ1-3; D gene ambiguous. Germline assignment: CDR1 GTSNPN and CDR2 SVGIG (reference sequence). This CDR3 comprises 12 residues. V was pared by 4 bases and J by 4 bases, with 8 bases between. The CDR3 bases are TGTGCCTGGACCCGGACGGGAAACACCATATATTTT. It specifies CAWTRTGNTIYF. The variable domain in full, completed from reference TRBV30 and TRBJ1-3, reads SQTIHQWPATLVQPVGSPLSLECTVEGTSNPNLYWYRQAAGRGLQLLFYSVGIGQISSEVPQNLSASRPQDRQFILSSKKLLLSDSGFYLCAWTRTGNTIYFGEGSWLTVV.

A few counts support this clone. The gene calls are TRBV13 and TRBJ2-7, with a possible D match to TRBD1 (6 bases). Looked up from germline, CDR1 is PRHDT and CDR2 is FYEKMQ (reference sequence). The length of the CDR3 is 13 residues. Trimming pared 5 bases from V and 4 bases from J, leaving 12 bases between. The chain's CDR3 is CASSDGQHYEQYF. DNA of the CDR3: TGTGCCAGCAGCGACGGACAGCATTACGAGCAGTACTTC.

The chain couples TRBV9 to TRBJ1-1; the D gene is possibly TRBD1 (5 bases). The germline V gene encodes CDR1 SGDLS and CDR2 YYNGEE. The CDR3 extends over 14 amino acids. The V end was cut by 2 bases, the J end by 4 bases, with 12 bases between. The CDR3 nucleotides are TGTGCCAGCAGCGTTGGGGGGACGGGCACTGAAGCTTTCTTT. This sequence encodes CASSVGGTGTEAFF. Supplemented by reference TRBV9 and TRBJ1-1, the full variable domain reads DSGVTQTPKHLITATGQRVTLRCSPRSGDLSVYWYQQSLDQGLQFLIQYYNGEERAKGNILERFSAQQFPDLHSELNLSSLELGDSALYFCASSVGGTGTEAFFGQGTRLTVV.